Presented here are 13 T cell receptor beta chains from one specimen sequenced in a study of shared clonotypes between healthy human individuals. This table comes from immunoSEQ multiplex PCR, and its TCRdb copy is limited to in-frame clones, with some not included. The table lists about 1.5 million clones, roughly 95% of them singletons. Sequenced input: naive CD4+ T cells sorted from blood. This sample's subset: CD45RA+ positively selected. These receptors all come from a man aged 25-45 years in good health.

The V gene is TRBV29-1, the J gene TRBJ2-1; 8 bases line up with TRBD2. After removal of 8 bases from V and 0 bases from J, the junction contained 6 bases not matched to a gene. There are 14 residues in the CDR3. Germline V gene data show CDR1 as SQVTM and CDR2 as ANQGSEA. The CDR3 nucleotides are TGCAGCACGGGGGGGCCCAACTCCTACAATGAGCAGTTCTTC. Translated: CSTGGPNSYNEQFF.

This chain links TRBV10-2 with TRBJ2-7; 14 nucleotides agree with TRBD2. With 2 bases clipped from V and 6 bases from J, the junction kept 3 bases outside the gene matches. CDR1 WSHSY and CDR2 SAAADI come from the germline V gene. The length of the CDR3 is 15 residues. CDR3 residues: CASSEGLAGGFEQYF. The CDR3 region has the DNA TGCGCCAGCAGTGAGGGACTAGCGGGAGGATTCGAGCAGTACTTC.

The chain uses TRBV4-1 and TRBJ2-3, with TRBD2 matching 7 bases. CDR1 is MGHRA, CDR2 YSYEKL, per germline. The CDR3 has 14 residues. V was pared by 5 bases and J by 3 bases, with 5 bases of the junction left unmatched. The DNA for the CDR3 is TGCGCCAGCAGCTCGGGGGGACTGACAGATACGCAGTATTTT. Its protein is CASSSGGLTDTQYF.

In nucleotides, the CDR3 is TGTGCCAGCAGTTACTCGAGAGGTGTCGGGGGCGAGCAGTACTTC. This codes for CASSYSRGVGGEQYF. V is TRBV6-6 and J is TRBJ2-7, with D perhaps matching TRBD2 (6 bases). V lost 0 bases and J 6 bases, leaving 15 bases between the germline ends. The CDR3 contains 15 residues. Germline V gene lookup returns CDR1 MNHNY and CDR2 SVGAGI (reference sequence).

This chain joins TRBV19 and TRBJ2-2; the D gene could be TRBD1 or TRBD2 (6 bases each). Germline lookup yields CDR1 LNHDA and CDR2 SQIVND (reference sequence). Deletions cut 1 base from V and 0 bases from J, with 9 bases between. The CDR3 extends over 16 amino acids. DNA of the CDR3: TGTGCCAGTAGTATAGTGGGGGGCTCGAACACCGGGGAGCTGTTTTTT. It specifies CASSIVGGSNTGELFF.

The chain has TRBV11-2 and TRBJ2-3; D is tentatively TRBD1 or TRBD2 (6 bases each). CDR1 is SGHAT, CDR2 FQNNGV, per germline. Trimming took off 4 bases at V and 3 bases at J, with 17 bases between the two ends. The CDR3 consists of 16 residues. The CDR3 DNA is TGTGCCAGCAGCTGGGCGGGCAGGGGAGGAACAGATACGCAGTATTTT. Protein sequence: CASSWAGRGGTDTQYF.

The chain has TRBV7-2 and TRBJ1-5, with no clear D. This CDR3 region has 14 residues. Germline CDR1 is SGHTA and CDR2 is FQGNSA. V lost 2 bases to trimming and J lost 1 base, with 6 bases between them. CDR3 sequence (DNA): TGTGCCAGCAGCTTAAGCCAAAGCAATCAGCCCCAGCATTTT. This translates into CASSLSQSNQPQHF. Combining the CDR3 with reference TRBV7-2 and TRBJ1-5 gives the whole variable domain GAGVSQSPSNKVTEKGKDVELRCDPISGHTALYWYRQSLGQGLEFLIYFQGNSAPDKSGLPSDRFSAERTGGSVSTLTIQRTQQEDSAVYLCASSLSQSNQPQHFGDGTRLSIL.

This rearrangement joins TRBV19 to TRBJ2-1; 11 nucleotides align to TRBD2. This CDR3 is built from 16 residues. V was clipped by 4 bases and J by 0 bases; unmatched bases: 2. Germline V gene sequence: CDR1 LNHDA, CDR2 SQIVND (reference sequence). The CDR3 region is CASSKTSGTSYNEQFF. The CDR3 DNA is TGTGCCAGTAGTAAGACTAGCGGGACCTCCTACAATGAGCAGTTCTTC.

The rearrangement joins TRBV11-1 to TRBJ1-1; tentative D call: TRBD1 (5 bases). CDR1 is SGHAT and CDR2 is FQDESV in the germline V gene (reference sequence). V was pared by 7 bases and J by 6 bases, with 24 bases between. The CDR3 runs to 16 residues. CDR3 coding DNA: TGTGCCAGCACAAAAAATCCCGACAGCCTCGCGGCTGAAGCTTTCTTT. Protein product: CASTKNPDSLAAEAFF.

This rearrangement joins TRBV9 to TRBJ2-1; 15 positions agree with TRBD2. Germline V gene lookup returns CDR1 SGDLS and CDR2 YYNGEE. The CDR3 contains 19 residues. Trimming took 4 bases from V and 5 from J; bases not matched to a gene: 13. CDR3 sequence (DNA): TGTGCCAGCAGCAAAAGGACTAGCGGGAGGGCCAATCCCCACAATGAGCAGTTCTTC. It codes for CASSKRTSGRANPHNEQFF.

The V call is TRBV9, the J call TRBJ2-7; 7 positions agree with TRBD2. CDR3 size: 15 residues. V trimming: 4 bases; J trimming: 8 bases; junction bases outside the gene matches: 15. The V gene's germline CDR1 is SGDLS and CDR2 YYNGEE. The CDR3 reads CASSPRGGEAHQQYF. Written as DNA, the CDR3 is TGTGCCAGCAGCCCCCGCGGGGGTGAAGCCCATCAGCAGTACTTC.

This chain links TRBV10-3 with TRBJ1-1; no reliable D call. The V and J ends lost 0 bases and 9 bases respectively, with 8 bases between them. CDR3 length equals 12 residues. Germline-derived CDR1 and CDR2 are ENHRY and SYGVKD. The CDR3 loop is CAISESERQAFF. CDR3 coding DNA: TGTGCCATCAGTGAGTCAGAAAGACAAGCTTTCTTT.

The V and J genes are TRBV11-2 and TRBJ2-2; TRBD2 aligns across 7 bases. The V and J ends lost 6 bases and 4 bases, in that order; junction bases with no gene match: 14. The CDR3 runs to 17 residues. Germline V gene lookup returns CDR1 SGHAT and CDR2 FQNNGV. The CDR3 coding sequence is TGTGCCAGCAGTACCCCGGTGGGGGGGGGTATCACCGGGGAGCTGTTTTTT. Its protein is CASSTPVGGGITGELFF.